Shown below are 18 T cell receptor beta chains from a single sample sequenced in a study of blood T cell repertoires in COVID-19. TCRdb's table, derived via immunoSEQ multiplex PCR, lists solely in-frame clones and lacks some. The repertoire holds about 96,000 clones, around 80% seen once, with approximately 8.7% in the top ten. Sequencing was performed on peripheral blood. These receptors came from a man in his forties or fifties who had recovered from COVID-19.

The chain links TRBV6-5 to TRBJ1-1; D might be TRBD1 (5 bases). Trimming left V 0 bases short and J 4 bases short, with 9 bases between. The CDR3 is 14 amino acids. CDR1 MNHEY and CDR2 SVGAGI come from the germline V gene. The CDR3: CASSYSRGATEAFF. The CDR3 DNA sequence: TGTGCCAGCAGTTACTCCCGTGGGGCCACTGAAGCTTTCTTT.

The gene calls are TRBV7-2 and TRBJ2-7; weak D call: TRBD2 (5 bases). CDR1 and CDR2 (germline): SGHTA, FQGNSA. The ends were cut back, 8 bases at V and 3 bases at J, with 17 bases in the middle. This CDR3 spans 14 amino acids. CDR3 sequence (DNA): TGTGCCAGCCGACACGGAGGTAGCGACTACGAGCAGTACTTC. Amino acids: CASRHGGSDYEQYF.

The chain employs TRBV28 and TRBJ1-2; D is ambiguous. Germline CDR1 and CDR2: MDHEN and SYDVKM. This CDR3 spans 16 amino acids. V dropped 3 bases and J dropped 3 bases, with 17 bases sitting between them. CDR3 in amino acids: CASSFLASGADYGYTF. CDR3 coding DNA: TGTGCCAGCAGTTTTCTTGCTTCGGGAGCGGACTATGGCTACACCTTC.

The rearrangement joins TRBV25-1 to TRBJ2-1; D is unresolved. Looked up from germline, CDR1 is MGHDK and CDR2 is SYGVNS. This CDR3 is built from 13 residues. V lost 3 bases and J 10 bases, leaving 13 bases between the germline ends. The CDR3 nucleotides are TGTGCCAGCAGTGATCAGGCAGGCTGGGAGCAGTTCTTC. This encodes CASSDQAGWEQFF.

The chain carries TRBV28 and TRBJ2-7; D gene unclear. V was pared by 5 bases and J by 1 base, with 15 bases between. Germline-derived CDR1 and CDR2 are MDHEN and SYDVKM. This CDR3 is built from 15 residues. CDR3 in amino acids: CASSGQPRVSYEQYF. The CDR3 nucleotides are TGTGCCAGCAGTGGGCAACCCAGAGTTTCCTACGAGCAGTACTTC.

A single count supports this clone. This chain links TRBV3-1 (or the pseudogene TRBV3-2) with TRBJ2-7; D remains ambiguous. This CDR3 has 12 residues. V gave up 4 bases and J gave up 3 bases, with 7 bases separating them. Germline-derived CDR1 and CDR2 are LGHDT and YNNKEL (reference sequence). The CDR3 spells CASSLSDYEQYF. CDR3 nucleotides: TGTGCCAGCAGCCTCTCAGACTACGAGCAGTACTTC.

The chain links TRBV19 to TRBJ1-6; a weak D match, TRBD1 (6 bases). V was trimmed by 6 bases and J by 9 bases, leaving 21 bases between them. Germline loops: CDR1 LNHDA, CDR2 SQIVND (reference sequence). CDR3 size: 16 residues. The CDR3 sequence: CASRTPSAQGISPLHF. CDR3 DNA sequence: TGTGCCAGTAGAACGCCCTCAGCGCAGGGGATTTCACCCCTCCACTTT.

V and J are TRBV4-3 and TRBJ2-1; 7 bases fit TRBD1. The CDR3 is made up of 14 amino acids. Germline V gene lookup returns CDR1 LGHNA and CDR2 YSLEER. The V segment lost 2 bases and the J segment 6 bases; nucleotides outside the gene matches: 4. CDR3 amino acids: CASSQLYRGNEQFF. The DNA for the CDR3 is TGCGCCAGCAGCCAACTATACAGGGGCAATGAGCAGTTCTTC.

The gene calls are TRBV18 and TRBJ1-3; the D is unclear. Trimming pared 6 bases from V and 4 bases from J, leaving 10 bases between. CDR1 and CDR2 (germline): KGHSH, LQKENI. The CDR3 extends over 13 amino acids. The CDR3 loop is CASSLSQGNTIYF. DNA of the CDR3: TGTGCCAGCTCCCTGTCACAGGGAAACACCATATATTTT.

In nucleotides, the CDR3 is TGTGCCAGCAGAAGACAGAAAAACACTGAAGCTTTCTTT. Protein product: CASRRQKNTEAFF. The chain links TRBV6-5 to TRBJ1-1; TRBD1 is a possible D gene (5 bases). V lost 6 bases to trimming and J lost 2 bases, with 10 bases between them. CDR3 length: 13 residues. Looked up from germline, CDR1 is MNHEY and CDR2 is SVGAGI.

Details on this clone: Other DNA sequences of this sample code for an identical CDR3. V is TRBV6-5 and J is TRBJ1-2; no clear D gene. V was cut by 0 bases and J by 4 bases, with 6 bases left in between. Germline CDR1 MNHEY, CDR2 SVGAGI. The CDR3 extends over 13 amino acids. CDR3 nucleotide sequence: TGTGCCAGCAGTTACTCGCGGCTCTATGGCTACACCTTC. Encoded protein: CASSYSRLYGYTF.

V is TRBV19 and J is TRBJ2-2; 7 bases map to TRBD1. The CDR3 runs 17 residues. Germline CDR1 is LNHDA and CDR2 is SQIVND (reference sequence). J lost 8 bases, V lost 3 bases, and 15 bases had no gene match. The CDR3 loop reads CASSIRRQGKIPGELFF. In DNA, the CDR3 is TGTGCCAGTAGTATTAGGCGACAGGGTAAAATTCCTGGGGAGCTGTTTTTT. Complete variable domain (other parts from reference TRBV19 and TRBJ2-2): DGGITQSPKYLFRKEGQNVTLSCEQNLNHDAMYWYRQDPGQGLRLIYYSQIVNDFQKGDIAEGYSVSREKKESFPLTVTSAQKNPTAFYLCASSIRRQGKIPGELFFGEGSRLTVL.

The count of this clone is one. The chain employs TRBV6-2 or TRBV6-3 and TRBJ2-7; weak D call: TRBD1 (5 bases). CDR3 size: 14 residues. The V gene lost 4 bases and the J gene lost 0 bases, with 10 bases spanning the gap. In germline, CDR1 is MNHEY, CDR2 SVGEGT. The CDR3 DNA sequence: TGTGCCAGCAGTTGGGGCGGTACCTCCTACGAGCAGTACTTC. Encoded protein: CASSWGGTSYEQYF.

A single count supports this clone. The chain joins TRBV9 to TRBJ2-5; 8 bases line up with TRBD1. Germline trimming cut 4 bases from V and 3 bases from J; bases unmatched to any gene: 5. CDR3 size: 14 residues. CDR1 and CDR2 from the germline V gene are SGDLS and YYNGEE. The DNA for the CDR3 is TGTGCCAGCAGCACCTCGGACAGGGAAGAGACCCAGTACTTC. As protein: CASSTSDREETQYF.

The CDR3 DNA follows: TGTGCCAGCAGTCCATCATTCTCCTATAATTCACCCCTCCACTTT. Its translation: CASSPSFSYNSPLHF. The rearrangement links TRBV5-6 to TRBJ1-6; D remains ambiguous. Germline V gene lookup returns CDR1 SGHDT and CDR2 YYEEEE. V lost 5 bases to trimming and J lost 0 bases, with 9 bases between them. CDR3 size: 15 residues.

The gene calls are TRBV3-1 (or the pseudogene TRBV3-2) and TRBJ2-6, with a possible D match to TRBD2 (7 bases). Trimming stripped 11 bases from V and 0 bases from J, with 17 bases between. The germline CDR1 and CDR2 sequences are LGHDT and YNNKEL (reference sequence). This CDR3 spans 16 amino acids. CDR3 bases: TGTGCCGCAGGCGAGGGGGGGAGCTCTGGGGCCAACGTCCTGACTTTC. Translation gives CAAGEGGSSGANVLTF.

This clone is termed medium-sized (0.01 to 0.1%). This chain uses TRBV15 with TRBJ2-3; weak D call: TRBD2 (5 bases). The V gene's germline CDR1 is LNHNV and CDR2 YYDKDF (reference sequence). The V and J ends lost 2 bases and 3 bases respectively, with 12 bases between them. This CDR3 is built from 15 residues. CDR3 DNA sequence: TGTGCCACCAGCAGAATACTAGATCCGACAGATACGCAGTATTTT. This translates into CATSRILDPTDTQYF.

This rearrangement joins TRBV3-1 (or the pseudogene TRBV3-2) to TRBJ2-3; 7 positions agree with TRBD1. Germline CDR1 and CDR2: LGHDT and YNNKEL (reference sequence). Unmatched junction bases numbered 9, after V lost 5 bases and J lost 4 bases. The CDR3 loop spans 15 amino acids. The CDR3 is CASSIRQGPADTQYF. CDR3 DNA: TGTGCCAGCAGCATCCGACAGGGTCCGGCAGATACGCAGTATTTT.